One sample yielded the 23 T cell receptor beta chains listed below, sequenced in a study of early T cells in non-severe SARS-CoV-2 infection. TCRdb passed the 5' RACE reads through MiXCR, listing each CDR3 protein once. The sample holds more than 75,000 distinct CDR3 sequences, about 13% seen once. The sample was whole blood. The source is an adult who was a healthcare worker with PCR-confirmed SARS-CoV-2 infection or an uninfected control (not recorded which).

The V call is TRBV12-3 or TRBV12-4, the J call TRBJ2-7, with 16 bases fitting TRBD2. There are 20 residues in the CDR3. With 6 bases clipped from V and 4 bases from J, the junction kept 18 bases outside the gene matches. This CDR3 is CASSTVPGLAGGPWGYEQYF. The CDR3 coding sequence is TGTGCCAGCAGCACTGTCCCGGGACTAGCGGGAGGGCCTTGGGGGTACGAGCAGTACTTC.

This clonotype was seen more than once but under ten times. The chain uses TRBV12-3 or TRBV12-4 and TRBJ2-1; possibly TRBD2 for D (5 bases). The CDR3 sequence is 14 residues long. Trimming left V 7 bases short and J 4 bases short, with 14 bases between. This chain's CDR3 is CASTRAGIYNEQFF. CDR3 sequence (DNA): TGTGCCAGCACCCGAGCCGGGATTTACAATGAGCAGTTCTTC.

In this sample, this clonotype turned up many times. This chain connects TRBV27 to TRBJ1-2, with 9 positions matching TRBD1. This CDR3 has 15 amino acids. The V gene's germline CDR1 is MNHEY and CDR2 SMNVEV (reference sequence). With 5 bases clipped from V and 5 bases from J, the junction kept 9 bases outside the gene matches. The CDR3: CASSKQGALGYGYTF. For the CDR3, the DNA is TGTGCCAGCAGTAAACAGGGGGCGCTTGGGTATGGCTACACCTTC.

This chain connects TRBV7-2 to TRBJ2-1; TRBD1 aligns across 7 bases. Losses at the gene ends were 4 bases for V and 10 bases for J; bases not matched to a gene: 4. CDR1 SGHTA and CDR2 FQGNSA come from the germline V gene. This CDR3 spans 12 amino acids. CDR3 residues: CASSSQGREQFF. The CDR3 DNA follows: TGTGCCAGCAGCTCACAGGGGCGCGAGCAGTTCTTC.

The genes are TRBV9 and TRBJ2-3; D remains ambiguous. CDR3 length: 13 residues. V shed 2 bases and J shed 2 bases, with 6 bases lying between them. The germline V gene has CDR1 SGDLS and CDR2 YYNGEE. The CDR3 DNA follows: TGTGCCAGCAGCGTGGGGTTCACAGATACGCAGTATTTT. Translated: CASSVGFTDTQYF.

Worth noting for this clonotype: The junction does not match germline at one end; this may be a read error. This chain links TRBV7-9 with TRBJ2-4, with TRBD2 matching over 7 bases. From germline, CDR1 is SEHNR and CDR2 FQNEAQ (reference sequence). The CDR3 covers 12 residues. The CDR3 region is CASRSPFAGLHF. In DNA, the CDR3 is TGTGCCAGCAGAAGCCCCTTTGCGGGACTACACTTC. The full variable domain, completed using reference TRBV7-9 and TRBJ2-4, is DTGVSQNPRHKITKRGQNVTFRCDPISEHNRLYWYRQTLGQGPEFLTYFQNEAQLEKSRLLSDRFSAERPKGSFSTLEIQRTEQGDSAMYLCASRSPFAGLHFGAGTRLSVL.

This clonotype was recorded a few times. The chain carries TRBV20-1 and TRBJ1-1; D uncertain. Trimming cost V 3 bases and J 1 base, with 12 bases left between them. This CDR3 is built from 14 residues. Germline V lookup: CDR1 DFQATT, CDR2 SNEGSKA (reference sequence). The CDR3 DNA is TGCAGTGCTAGGGTCCCATCGCCGAACACTGAAGCTTTCTTT. Protein product: CSARVPSPNTEAFF.

This clonotype showed up just a few times. The gene calls are TRBV2 and TRBJ2-7; D unclear. The V gene lost 7 bases and the J gene lost 1 base, with 14 bases spanning the gap. Germline lookup yields CDR1 SNHLY and CDR2 FYNNEI. The CDR3 has 14 residues. The CDR3 is CASTQSLASYEQYF. The CDR3, as DNA: TGTGCCAGCACTCAAAGCCTGGCATCCTACGAGCAGTACTTC.

The genes are TRBV29-1 and TRBJ2-5; D is possibly TRBD1 (6 bases). Trimming pared 4 bases from V and 1 base from J, leaving 7 bases between. Germline CDR1 is SQVTM and CDR2 is ANQGSEA. The CDR3 has 12 amino acids. The CDR3 loop is CSVVQGQETQYF. The CDR3 nucleotides read TGCAGCGTTGTACAGGGCCAAGAGACCCAGTACTTC.

This clonotype was recorded at least ten times. The rearrangement uses TRBV15 and TRBJ2-5, with D possibly matching TRBD1 (6 bases). The CDR3 covers 16 residues. Germline assignment: CDR1 LNHNV and CDR2 YYDKDF (reference sequence). V was trimmed by 3 bases and J by 2 bases, leaving 16 bases between them. CDR3 sequence reads: CATSSPRTAVQETQYF. CDR3 coding DNA: TGTGCCACCAGCAGCCCGCGGACAGCCGTTCAAGAGACCCAGTACTTC.

The sample holds many counts of this clonotype. The V and J genes are TRBV10-1 and TRBJ2-3; 11 bases fit TRBD2. The CDR3 length is 15 residues. CDR1 WNHNN and CDR2 SYGVQD come from the germline V gene (reference sequence). V lost 3 bases and J lost 2; bases outside the gene matches: 1. The CDR3 region is CASSELAGVTDTQYF. CDR3 in DNA: TGCGCCAGCAGTGAACTAGCGGGGGTCACAGATACGCAGTATTTT.

The table lists this clonotype with a few counts. V is TRBV7-9 and J is TRBJ2-5, with a possible D match to TRBD1 (6 bases). Trimming took 3 bases from V and 0 from J, leaving 8 bases between them. The CDR3 sequence is 14 residues long. The germline V gene encodes CDR1 SEHNR and CDR2 FQNEAQ (reference sequence). The CDR3 sequence is CASSFWTDQETQYF. The CDR3 nucleotides read TGTGCCAGCAGCTTTTGGACAGACCAAGAGACCCAGTACTTC. Complete variable domain (other parts from reference TRBV7-9 and TRBJ2-5): DTGVSQNPRHKITKRGQNVTFRCDPISEHNRLYWYRQTLGQGPEFLTYFQNEAQLEKSRLLSDRFSAERPKGSFSTLEIQRTEQGDSAMYLCASSFWTDQETQYFGPGTRLLVL.

The chain has TRBV28 and TRBJ2-7, with D perhaps matching TRBD1 or TRBD2 (5 bases each). V lost 8 bases to trimming and J lost 4 bases, with 12 bases between them. Germline lookup yields CDR1 MDHEN and CDR2 SYDVKM. This CDR3 has 12 residues. CDR3 loop: CASRDLMYEQYF. CDR3 bases: TGTGCCAGCCGGGACCTGATGTACGAGCAGTACTTC.

The chain uses TRBV5-4 and TRBJ1-1; maybe TRBD1 (5 bases). Germline V lookup: CDR1 SGHNT, CDR2 YYREEE (reference sequence). V was pared by 2 bases and J by 2 bases, with 10 bases between. The CDR3 runs 14 residues. For the CDR3, the DNA is TGTGCCAGCAGCTTTATGGGGGGAAACACTGAAGCTTTCTTT. Its translation is CASSFMGGNTEAFF. The full variable domain, in which reference TRBV5-4 and TRBJ1-1 provide the parts outside the CDR3, is ETGVTQSPTHLIKTRGQQVTLRCSSQSGHNTVSWYQQALGQGPQFIFQYYREEENGRGNFPPRFSGLQFPNYSSELNVNALELDDSALYLCASSFMGGNTEAFFGQGTRLTVV.

There are a few counts of this clonotype. The rearrangement joins TRBV7-8 to TRBJ2-1, with 13 bases that match TRBD2. The germline V gene has CDR1 SGHVS and CDR2 FQNEAQ. With V trimmed by 5 bases and J by 8 bases, 6 bases remained unmatched. This CDR3 contains 15 residues. CDR3 in amino acids: CASSLTSGGYDEQFF. CDR3 sequence (DNA): TGTGCCAGCAGCCTGACTAGCGGGGGGTACGATGAGCAGTTCTTC.

This clonotype was counted ten times or more. J is TRBJ1-5 and V is TRBV28, with 7 bases identical to TRBD1. The CDR3 spans 13 residues. Trimming took 8 bases from V and 2 from J; bases not matched to a gene: 3. Germline V gene lookup returns CDR1 MDHEN and CDR2 SYDVKM. In DNA form, the CDR3 reads TGTGCCAGCTATCAGGGGGGCAATCAGCCCCAGCATTTT. Protein: CASYQGGNQPQHF.

This clonotype was found a few times. This rearrangement joins TRBV18 to TRBJ1-4; D may be TRBD1 (5 bases). The CDR3 extends over 13 amino acids. CDR1 is KGHSH, CDR2 LQKENI, per germline. Trimming removed 2 bases at V and 12 bases at J, with 13 bases between. The CDR3 DNA follows: TGTGCCAGCTCACCAGGGGAGGGGTTCGAACTGTTTTTT. Protein: CASSPGEGFELFF.

The table lists this clonotype with many counts. The V and J genes are TRBV7-9 and TRBJ1-6; D unresolved. The CDR3 runs to 18 residues. Deletions cut 2 bases from V and 7 bases from J, with 21 bases between. Per germline, CDR1 SEHNR and CDR2 FQNEAQ (reference sequence). CDR3 residues: CASSLPTGGPSRNSPLHF. The CDR3 nucleotides read TGTGCCAGCAGCTTACCTACGGGAGGTCCCTCTAGGAATTCACCCCTCCACTTT.

The sample holds a few counts of this clonotype. The CDR3 DNA sequence: TGCAGTGTGCTGTACACGAACTACGAGCAGTACTTC. It encodes CSVLYTNYEQYF. The V gene is TRBV20-1, the J gene TRBJ2-7, with unresolved D. Per germline, CDR1 DFQATT and CDR2 SNEGSKA (reference sequence). CDR3 size: 12 residues. Between the trimmed V and J ends, which lost 7 bases and 3 bases, there was a span of 13 bases.

The chain has TRBV7-2 and TRBJ1-2; TRBD1 aligns across 8 bases. The CDR3 sequence is 14 residues long. Germline CDR1 SGHTA, CDR2 FQGNSA. Unmatched junction bases numbered 1, after V lost 4 bases and J lost 0 bases. The CDR3 loop is CASSSDRANYGYTF. Written as DNA, the CDR3 is TGTGCCAGCAGCTCGGACAGGGCTAACTATGGCTACACCTTC.

This CDR3 is CASSQESGGNQPQHF. For the CDR3, the DNA is TGCGCCAGCAGCCAGGAATCAGGGGGGAATCAGCCCCAGCATTTT. This chain joins TRBV4-1 and TRBJ1-5; 7 bases are shared with TRBD1. The CDR3 length is 15 residues. J was trimmed by 4 bases and V by 3 bases; bases with no gene match: 6. CDR1 is MGHRA and CDR2 is YSYEKL in the germline V gene.

This clonotype was observed many times. The rearrangement joins TRBV18 to TRBJ2-5; weak D call: TRBD2 (5 bases). Germline V gives CDR1 KGHSH, CDR2 LQKENI. V was clipped by 4 bases and J by 1 base, with 7 bases between them. CDR3 length: 13 residues. In DNA form, the CDR3 reads TGTGCCAGCTCACTAGGACTCCAAGAGACCCAGTACTTC. It specifies CASSLGLQETQYF.

J is TRBJ1-2 and V is TRBV29-1, with D perhaps matching TRBD1 (6 bases). The V end lost 5 bases, the J end lost 4 bases, and 14 bases lay between the germline ends. Germline lookup yields CDR1 SQVTM and CDR2 ANQGSEA. This CDR3 contains 13 residues. DNA of the CDR3: TGCAGCGTTAGTACGGGACACACCTATGGCTACACCTTC. Its protein product is CSVSTGHTYGYTF. Combining the CDR3 with reference TRBV29-1 and TRBJ1-2 gives the whole variable domain SAVISQKPSRDICQRGTSLTIQCQVDSQVTMMFWYRQQPGQSLTLIATANQGSEATYESGFVIDKFPISRPNLTFSTLTVSNMSPEDSSIYLCSVSTGHTYGYTFGSGTRLTVV.